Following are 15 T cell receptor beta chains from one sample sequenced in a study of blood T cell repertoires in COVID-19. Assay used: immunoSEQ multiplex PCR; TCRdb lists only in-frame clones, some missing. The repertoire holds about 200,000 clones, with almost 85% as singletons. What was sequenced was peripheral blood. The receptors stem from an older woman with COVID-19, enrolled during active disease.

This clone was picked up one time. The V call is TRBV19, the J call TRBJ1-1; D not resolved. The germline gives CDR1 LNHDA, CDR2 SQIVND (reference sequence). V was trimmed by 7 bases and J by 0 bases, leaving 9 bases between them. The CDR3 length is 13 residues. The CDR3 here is CASKAGLNTEAFF. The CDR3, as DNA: TGTGCCAGTAAAGCAGGTTTGAACACTGAAGCTTTCTTT. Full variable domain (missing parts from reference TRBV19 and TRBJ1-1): DGGITQSPKYLFRKEGQNVTLSCEQNLNHDAMYWYRQDPGQGLRLIYYSQIVNDFQKGDIAEGYSVSREKKESFPLTVTSAQKNPTAFYLCASKAGLNTEAFFGQGTRLTVV.

The CDR3, as DNA: TGTGCCAGTAGTACATTAGACAGTAGCAATCAGCCCCAGCATTTT. This translates into CASSTLDSSNQPQHF. The chain links TRBV19 to TRBJ1-5; perhaps TRBD1 as D (5 bases). In germline, CDR1 is LNHDA, CDR2 SQIVND (reference sequence). Trimming took off 4 bases at V and 0 bases at J, with 10 bases between the two ends. The CDR3 spans 15 residues.

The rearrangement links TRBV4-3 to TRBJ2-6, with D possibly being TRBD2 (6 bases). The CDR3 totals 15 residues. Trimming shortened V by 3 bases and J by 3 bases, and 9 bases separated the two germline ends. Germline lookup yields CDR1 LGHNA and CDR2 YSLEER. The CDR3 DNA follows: TGCGCCAGCAGCCAGGAGGGTGGTGGGGCCAACGTCCTGACTTTC. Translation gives CASSQEGGGANVLTF.

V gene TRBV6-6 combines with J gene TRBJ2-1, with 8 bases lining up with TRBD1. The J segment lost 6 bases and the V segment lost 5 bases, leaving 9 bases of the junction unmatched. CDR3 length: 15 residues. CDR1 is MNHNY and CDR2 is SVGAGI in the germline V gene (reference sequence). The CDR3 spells CASSRGQGRANEQFF. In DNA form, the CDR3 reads TGTGCCAGCAGTAGAGGACAGGGAAGGGCCAATGAGCAGTTCTTC.

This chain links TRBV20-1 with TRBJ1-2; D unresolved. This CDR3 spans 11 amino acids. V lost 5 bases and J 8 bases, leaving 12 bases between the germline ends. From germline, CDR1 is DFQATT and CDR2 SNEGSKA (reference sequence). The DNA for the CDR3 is TGCAGTGCTCCCAATCCGGGGGGCTACACCTTC. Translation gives CSAPNPGGYTF.

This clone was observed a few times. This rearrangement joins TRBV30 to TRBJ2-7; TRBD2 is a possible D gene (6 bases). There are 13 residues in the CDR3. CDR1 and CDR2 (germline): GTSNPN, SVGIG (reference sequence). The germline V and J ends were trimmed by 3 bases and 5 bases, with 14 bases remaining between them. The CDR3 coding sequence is TGTGCCTGGAGCCCGGGACTCGATGACGAGCAGTACTTC. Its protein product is CAWSPGLDDEQYF.

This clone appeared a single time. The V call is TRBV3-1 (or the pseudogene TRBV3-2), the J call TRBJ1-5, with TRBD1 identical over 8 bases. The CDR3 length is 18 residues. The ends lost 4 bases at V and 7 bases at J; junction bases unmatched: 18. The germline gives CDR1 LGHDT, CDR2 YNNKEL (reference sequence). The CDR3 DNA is TGTGCCAGCAGCCCGGGGAGTCCGGGACAGGTTATCGGGCAGCCCCAGCATTTT. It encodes CASSPGSPGQVIGQPQHF.

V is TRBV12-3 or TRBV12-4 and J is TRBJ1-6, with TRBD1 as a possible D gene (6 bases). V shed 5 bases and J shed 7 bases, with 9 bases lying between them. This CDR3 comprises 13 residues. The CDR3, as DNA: TGTGCCAGCAGTACTAGGGGGAATTCACCCCTCCACTTT. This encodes CASSTRGNSPLHF.

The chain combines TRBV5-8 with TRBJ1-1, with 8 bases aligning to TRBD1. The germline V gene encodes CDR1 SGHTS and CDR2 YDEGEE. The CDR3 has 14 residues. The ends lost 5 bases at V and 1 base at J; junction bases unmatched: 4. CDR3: CASRNRGSNTEAFF. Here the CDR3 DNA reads TGTGCCAGCAGAAACAGGGGGTCGAACACTGAAGCTTTCTTT.

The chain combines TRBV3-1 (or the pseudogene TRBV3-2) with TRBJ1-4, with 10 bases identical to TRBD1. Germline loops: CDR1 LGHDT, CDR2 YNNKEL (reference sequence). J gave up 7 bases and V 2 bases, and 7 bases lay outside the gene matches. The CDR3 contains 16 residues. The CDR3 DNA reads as TGTGCCAGCAGCCAACTCCGACAGGGGGCGTCTGAAAAACTGTTTTTT. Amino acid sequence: CASSQLRQGASEKLFF.

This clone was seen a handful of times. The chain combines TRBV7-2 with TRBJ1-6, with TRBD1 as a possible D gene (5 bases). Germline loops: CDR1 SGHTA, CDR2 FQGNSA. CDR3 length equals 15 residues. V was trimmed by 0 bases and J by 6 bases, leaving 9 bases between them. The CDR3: CASSLAGALNSPLHF. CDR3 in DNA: TGTGCCAGCAGCTTAGCAGGGGCGCTTAATTCACCCCTCCACTTT.

This CDR3 is CASSNPDRDNSPLHF. The CDR3 DNA sequence: TGTGCCAGCAGTAACCCGGACAGAGATAATTCACCCCTCCACTTT. The V and J genes are TRBV6-2 or TRBV6-3 and TRBJ1-6; weak D call: TRBD1 (6 bases). Germline CDR1 reads MNHEY; CDR2 reads SVGEGT. V was clipped by 5 bases and J by 5 bases, with 13 bases between them. The CDR3 sequence is 15 residues long.

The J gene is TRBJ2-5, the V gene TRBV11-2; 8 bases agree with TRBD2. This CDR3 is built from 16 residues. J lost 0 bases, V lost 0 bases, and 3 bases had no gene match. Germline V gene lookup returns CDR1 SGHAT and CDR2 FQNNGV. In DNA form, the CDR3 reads TGTGCCAGCAGCTTAGATCCTAGCGGGTACCAAGAGACCCAGTACTTC. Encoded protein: CASSLDPSGYQETQYF.

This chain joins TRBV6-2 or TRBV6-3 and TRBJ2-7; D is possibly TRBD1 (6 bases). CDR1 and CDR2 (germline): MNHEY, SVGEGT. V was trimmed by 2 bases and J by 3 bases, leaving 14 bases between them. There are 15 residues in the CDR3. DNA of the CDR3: TGTGCCAGCAGTTACAAGGACAGCCTATACTACGAGCAGTACTTC. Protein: CASSYKDSLYYEQYF.

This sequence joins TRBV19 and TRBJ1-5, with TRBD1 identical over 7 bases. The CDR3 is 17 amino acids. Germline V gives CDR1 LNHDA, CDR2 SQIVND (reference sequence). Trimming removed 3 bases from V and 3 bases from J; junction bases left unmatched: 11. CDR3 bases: TGTGCCAGTAGTATGATATTAGCACAGGGGAACAATCAGCCCCAGCATTTT. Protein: CASSMILAQGNNQPQHF.